This TCR beta chain was documented in a study of cytomegalovirus exposure and HLA in healthy donors. Note on this clone: Its antigen is still unknown.

This PCR relied on a set of 60 Vbeta primers and 13 Jbeta primers. Some clones are missing from TCRdb's copy, which holds only in-frame ones; the method was immunoSEQ multiplex PCR. Found here are approximately 130,000 clones, roughly four fifths of them singletons; the top ten hold 0.95% to 1.5%. Study-level points and caveats: Among TCR beta chains, those listed as cytomegalovirus-associated numbered over 150. With later analysis, a missense DCLRE1C variant became linked to TCR beta V- and J-gene trimming.

Sequencing was done on a sample of PBMCs. The clonotype comes from a girl between 2 and 10 years old in good health and CMV-seronegative.

CDR3 DNA sequence: TGCGCCAGCAGTGGAGCGGGAGTCGAGGAGCAGTACTTC. This gives the protein CASSGAGVEEQYF. J is TRBJ2-7 and V is TRBV10-1; 8 nucleotides match TRBD2. In germline, CDR1 is WNHNN, CDR2 SYGVQD (reference sequence). CDR3 length equals 13 residues. Trimming at V came to 4 bases and at J to 7 bases, leaving 6 bases not matched to a gene.